The 24 T cell receptor beta chains presented below share a single source sample, sequenced in a study of CD8 T cells in ankylosing spondylitis. General observations from the study: Ankylosing spondylitis blood seemed to carry a telltale TCR beta motif made of under 10 highly homologous variants.

Their antigens remain unidentified. TCRdb analysed the 5' RACE reads with MiXCR anew, one entry per CDR3 protein. The sample records 450,000 or so distinct CDR3 sequences, 20% to 30% being singletons. The specimen was blood, either unsorted or a sorted T cell fraction (not recorded which). The receptors shown here come from a male donor with ankylosing spondylitis.

This clonotype occurred a few times. The CDR3 DNA reads as TGCAGTGCTAGAGCGAGCGGTCCGACCCAGTACTTC. Protein: CSARASGPTQYF. The chain joins TRBV20-1 to TRBJ2-5, with D maybe TRBD2 (5 bases). The CDR3 length is 12 residues. CDR1 DFQATT and CDR2 SNEGSKA come from the germline V gene (reference sequence). Trimming took 1 base from V and 7 from J, leaving 10 bases between them.

This clonotype was recorded a few times. The chain combines TRBV7-2 with TRBJ1-2; D is undetermined. Germline-derived CDR1 and CDR2 are SGHTA and FQGNSA. V was trimmed by 4 bases and J by 1 base, leaving 4 bases between them. This CDR3 spans 12 amino acids. The CDR3: CASSSYNYGYTF. CDR3 in DNA: TGTGCCAGCAGCTCGTATAACTATGGCTACACCTTC.

This clonotype was counted at least ten times. This rearrangement joins TRBV24-1 to TRBJ2-1; TRBD1 or TRBD2 may be the D gene (5 bases each). Germline V gene data show CDR1 as KGHDR and CDR2 as SFDVKD. The CDR3 runs to 15 residues. Trimming shortened V by 0 bases and J by 6 bases, and 11 bases separated the two germline ends. The DNA of the CDR3 is TGTGCCACCAGTGATTTGAAGAGGGGCGTCAATGAGCAGTTCTTC. Residues: CATSDLKRGVNEQFF.

The chain couples TRBV3-1 to TRBJ1-2; D possibly corresponds to TRBD1 (5 bases). Trimming pared 0 bases from V and 5 bases from J, leaving 13 bases between. The CDR3 is 15 amino acids. Looked up from germline, CDR1 is LGHDT and CDR2 is YNNKEL (reference sequence). CDR3 amino acids: CASSQEGAWNYGYTF. DNA of the CDR3: TGTGCCAGCAGCCAAGAAGGGGCGTGGAATTATGGCTACACCTTC.

This clonotype was observed a few times. V is TRBV11-2 and J is TRBJ2-2; perhaps TRBD2 as D (5 bases). Germline lookup yields CDR1 SGHAT and CDR2 FQNNGV. V shed 5 bases and J shed 4 bases, with 17 bases lying between them. The CDR3 length is 16 residues. CDR3: CASSGPAGVGTGELFF. In DNA form, the CDR3 reads TGTGCCAGCAGCGGGCCGGCCGGGGTTGGCACCGGGGAGCTGTTTTTT.

This chain links TRBV29-1 with TRBJ1-3; D is possibly TRBD1 (6 bases). The CDR3 consists of 13 residues. CDR1 and CDR2 from the germline V gene are SQVTM and ANQGSEA. Trimming pared 3 bases from V and 0 bases from J, leaving 6 bases between. CDR3 residues: CSVETGSGNTIYF. CDR3 DNA: TGCAGCGTTGAGACAGGCTCTGGAAACACCATATATTTT.

The chain uses TRBV24-1 and TRBJ2-7, with unresolved D. Deletions cut 0 bases from V and 7 bases from J, with 9 bases between. Germline-derived CDR1 and CDR2 are KGHDR and SFDVKD. The length of the CDR3 is 13 residues. As DNA, the CDR3 is TGTGCCACCAGTGATTTGTACGGGCGGGAGCAGTACTTC. Its protein product is CATSDLYGREQYF.

The rearrangement uses TRBV29-1 and TRBJ2-1, with a tentative D call TRBD2 (6 bases). V shed 7 bases and J shed 5 bases, with 18 bases lying between them. This CDR3 has 14 residues. Germline lookup yields CDR1 SQVTM and CDR2 ANQGSEA. The CDR3 region is CSAGGVLSNNEQFF. In DNA, the CDR3 is TGCAGCGCCGGAGGGGTCCTTAGCAACAATGAGCAGTTCTTC.

This chain joins TRBV20-1 and TRBJ2-7; perhaps TRBD2 as D (5 bases). CDR3 length: 12 residues. Germline values: CDR1 DFQATT, CDR2 SNEGSKA (reference sequence). The V gene lost 3 bases and the J gene lost 4 bases, with 10 bases spanning the gap. The CDR3 region is CSARPTSYEQYF. CDR3 nucleotides: TGCAGTGCTAGGCCTACTAGTTACGAGCAGTACTTC.

V is TRBV7-9 and J is TRBJ1-4; TRBD1 is a possible D gene (5 bases). This CDR3 comprises 15 residues. CDR1 and CDR2 from the germline V gene are SEHNR and FQNEAQ (reference sequence). V gave up 1 base and J gave up 6 bases, with 12 bases separating them. The CDR3 nucleotides read TGTGCCAGCAGCTTAGGAGAGGGGATGGATGAAAAACTGTTTTTT. Translation: CASSLGEGMDEKLFF.

V gene TRBV20-1 combines with J gene TRBJ1-5, with TRBD1 as a possible D gene (5 bases). Between the trimmed V and J ends, which lost 6 bases and 5 bases, there was a span of 14 bases. In germline, CDR1 is DFQATT, CDR2 SNEGSKA (reference sequence). CDR3 length: 13 amino acids. CDR3 nucleotides: TGCAGTGCCACCACTACAGGCCATCAGCCCCAGCATTTT. Translating it yields CSATTTGHQPQHF.

This clonotype turned up a few times. J is TRBJ2-3 and V is TRBV20-1, with 8 bases matching TRBD2. V lost 3 bases and J lost 6; bases outside the gene matches: 14. CDR1 DFQATT and CDR2 SNEGSKA come from the germline V gene (reference sequence). The CDR3 contains 16 residues. The CDR3 loop reads CSARPRGSGRGDTQYF. The CDR3, as DNA: TGCAGTGCTAGGCCCCGGGGAAGCGGGAGAGGGGATACGCAGTATTTT.

This clonotype was counted only a few times. The V gene is TRBV6-2 or TRBV6-3, the J gene TRBJ1-1; 9 bases line up with TRBD1. There are 16 residues in the CDR3. Per germline, CDR1 MNHEY and CDR2 SVGEGT. Germline trimming cut 6 bases from V and 1 base from J; bases unmatched to any gene: 9. The CDR3 region has the DNA TGTGCCAGCAGCTCCGGGACAGGGCGGGGGAACACTGAAGCTTTCTTT. Translating gives CASSSGTGRGNTEAFF.

The chain combines TRBV9 with TRBJ2-2, with a tentative D call TRBD1 (5 bases). V shed 1 base and J shed 5 bases, with 12 bases lying between them. CDR1 and CDR2 from the germline V gene are SGDLS and YYNGEE. This CDR3 contains 15 residues. The chain's CDR3 is CASSVTVGATGELFF. As DNA, the CDR3 is TGTGCCAGCAGCGTAACAGTAGGGGCTACCGGGGAGCTGTTTTTT.

V is TRBV7-2 and J is TRBJ2-7; unclear D gene. The CDR3 totals 13 residues. With 1 base removed from V and 6 bases from J, the gap between germline ends came to 10 bases. Germline loops: CDR1 SGHTA, CDR2 FQGNSA. CDR3 sequence reads: CASSLVSAGEQYV. The CDR3 DNA follows: TGTGCCAGCAGCTTAGTGAGCGCTGGCGAGCAGTACGTC.

This clonotype appeared many times. The gene calls are TRBV24-1 and TRBJ2-5, with TRBD1 as a possible D gene (5 bases). Germline CDR1 is KGHDR and CDR2 is SFDVKD. V was cut by 5 bases and J by 1 base, with 13 bases left in between. The CDR3 contains 15 residues. As DNA, the CDR3 is TGTGCCACCAGTGGTGACAGAAACCTCCAAGAGACCCAGTACTTC. Encoded protein: CATSGDRNLQETQYF.

This clonotype was found a few times. This rearrangement joins TRBV20-1 to TRBJ2-5; 11 bases line up with TRBD2. J gave up 4 bases and V 5 bases, and 9 bases lay outside the gene matches. The CDR3 has 15 amino acids. The germline CDR1 and CDR2 sequences are DFQATT and SNEGSKA (reference sequence). The CDR3 loop is CSAQRLAGRGETQYF. CDR3 DNA: TGCAGTGCTCAGCGACTAGCGGGAAGGGGAGAGACCCAGTACTTC.

There are a few counts of this clonotype. The V call is TRBV20-1, the J call TRBJ2-7; D is possibly TRBD2 (6 bases). The germline gives CDR1 DFQATT, CDR2 SNEGSKA (reference sequence). Trimming took off 3 bases at V and 3 bases at J, with 12 bases between the two ends. The CDR3 has 13 amino acids. CDR3 region: CSASRDLLYEQYF. The CDR3 DNA reads TGCAGTGCTAGTCGGGACTTACTCTACGAGCAGTACTTC.

This clonotype was detected many times. The chain couples TRBV12-3 or TRBV12-4 to TRBJ1-4, with TRBD1 matching 11 bases. V was clipped by 4 bases and J by 8 bases; unmatched bases: 3. This CDR3 is built from 14 residues. CDR3 protein: CASSYRDRGEKLFF. The DNA of the CDR3 is TGTGCCAGCAGTTACCGGGACAGGGGGGAAAAACTGTTTTTT.

CDR3 DNA: TGCAGCGTTGATGCCCAAATGAACACTGAAGCTTTCTTT. Translating it yields CSVDAQMNTEAFF. The genes are TRBV29-1 and TRBJ1-1; D is undetermined. V lost 3 bases and J 0 bases, leaving 8 bases between the germline ends. The CDR3 runs 13 residues. CDR1 SQVTM and CDR2 ANQGSEA come from the germline V gene.

This clonotype was counted a single time. This chain links TRBV20-1 with TRBJ2-3, with TRBD2 matching 8 bases. CDR3 size: 14 residues. The V gene end was trimmed by 8 bases and the J gene end by 4 bases; junction bases not matched to a gene: 11. CDR1 is DFQATT, CDR2 SNEGSKA, per germline (reference sequence). The CDR3 DNA is TGCAGTCCCGTCGGGACTAGACCCCCAGATACGCAGTATTTT. This sequence encodes CSPVGTRPPDTQYF.

This clonotype turned up a few times. V usage is TRBV9 and J usage is TRBJ2-5; tentatively, D is TRBD2 (5 bases). V lost 0 bases to trimming and J lost 5 bases, with 8 bases between them. In germline, CDR1 is SGDLS, CDR2 YYNGEE. The CDR3 spans 13 residues. The CDR3 loop is CASSVGTRETQYF. Here the CDR3 DNA reads TGTGCCAGCAGCGTAGGTACTAGGGAGACCCAGTACTTC.

There are many counts of this clonotype. The chain links TRBV12-3 or TRBV12-4 to TRBJ1-4; tentative D call: TRBD1 (6 bases). This CDR3 contains 16 residues. V gave up 4 bases and J gave up 7 bases, with 19 bases separating them. The CDR3 loop reads CASSSRGVGTIEKLFF. The CDR3 nucleotides are TGTGCCAGCAGTTCCCGCGGCGTGGGGACAATTGAAAAACTGTTTTTT.

This clonotype has a count of ten or more. The chain has TRBV12-3 or TRBV12-4 and TRBJ1-4; perhaps TRBD1 as D (5 bases). Trimming removed 5 bases from V and 8 bases from J, with 18 bases in between. This CDR3 comprises 15 residues. The CDR3 nucleotides are TGTGCCAGCAGTACCTCAGGGAGTATTGGGGAAAAACTGTTTTTT. It translates to CASSTSGSIGEKLFF.